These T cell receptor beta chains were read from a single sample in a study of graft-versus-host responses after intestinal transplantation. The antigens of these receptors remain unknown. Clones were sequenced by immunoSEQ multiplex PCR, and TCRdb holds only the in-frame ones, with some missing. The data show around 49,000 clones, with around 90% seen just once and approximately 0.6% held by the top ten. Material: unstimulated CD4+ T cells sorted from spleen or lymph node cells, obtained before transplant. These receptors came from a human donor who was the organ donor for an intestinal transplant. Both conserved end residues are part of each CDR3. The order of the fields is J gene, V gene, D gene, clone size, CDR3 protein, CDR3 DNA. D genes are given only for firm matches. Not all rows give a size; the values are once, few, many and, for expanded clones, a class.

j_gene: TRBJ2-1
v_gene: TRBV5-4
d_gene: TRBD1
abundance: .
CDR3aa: CASSFRQGPYNEQFF
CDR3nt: TGTGCCAGCAGCTTCCGACAGGGGCCCTACAATGAGCAGTTCTTC

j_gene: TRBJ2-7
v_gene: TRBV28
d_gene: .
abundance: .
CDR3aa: CASSLRAYEQYF
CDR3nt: TGTGCCAGCAGTTTACGAGCCTACGAGCAGTACTTC

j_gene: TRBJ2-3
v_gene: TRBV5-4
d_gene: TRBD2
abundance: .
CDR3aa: CASSFVVGGGTDTQYF
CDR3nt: TGTGCCAGCAGCTTTGTGGTGGGAGGGGGCACAGATACGCAGTATTTT

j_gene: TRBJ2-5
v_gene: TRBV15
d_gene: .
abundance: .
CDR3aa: CATSRGLAEETQYF
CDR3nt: TGTGCCACCAGCAGGGGACTTGCTGAAGAGACCCAGTACTTC

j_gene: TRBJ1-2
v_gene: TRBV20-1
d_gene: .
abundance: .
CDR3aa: CSARDMRGYTF
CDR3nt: TGCAGTGCTAGAGATATGAGGGGCTACACCTTC

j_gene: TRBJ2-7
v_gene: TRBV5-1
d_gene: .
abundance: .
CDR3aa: CASSLGLLSHEQYF
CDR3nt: TGCGCCAGCAGCCTGGGACTCCTGTCCCACGAGCAGTACTTC

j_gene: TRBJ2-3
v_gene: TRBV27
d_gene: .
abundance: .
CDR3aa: CASRRLGVTDTQYF
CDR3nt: TGTGCCAGCAGGCGACTAGGGGTCACAGATACGCAGTATTTT

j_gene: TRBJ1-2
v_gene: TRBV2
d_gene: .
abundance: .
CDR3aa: CASSESTYGYTF
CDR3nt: TGTGCCAGCAGTGAATCCACATATGGCTACACCTTC

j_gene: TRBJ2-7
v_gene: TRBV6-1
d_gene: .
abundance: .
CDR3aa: CASGGAGGYEQYF
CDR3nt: TGTGCCAGCGGGGGCGCGGGTGGGTACGAGCAGTACTTC

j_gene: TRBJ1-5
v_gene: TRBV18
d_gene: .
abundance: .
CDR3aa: CASSPLSGANQPQHF
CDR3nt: TGTGCCAGCTCACCTTTGTCAGGGGCTAATCAGCCCCAGCATTTT

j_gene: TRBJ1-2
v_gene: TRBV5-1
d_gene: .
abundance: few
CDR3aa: CASNPGTSNYGYTF
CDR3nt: TGCGCCAGCAATCCCGGGACATCCAACTATGGCTACACCTTC

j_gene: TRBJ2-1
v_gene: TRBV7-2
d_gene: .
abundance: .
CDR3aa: CASSLTRTKGLSNEQFF
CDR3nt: TGTGCCAGCAGCTTAACCCGCACTAAGGGACTCTCCAATGAGCAGTTCTTC

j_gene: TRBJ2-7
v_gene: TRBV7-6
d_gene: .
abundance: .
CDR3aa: CASSSAGEQYF
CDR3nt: TGTGCCAGCAGCTCGGCGGGTGAGCAGTACTTC

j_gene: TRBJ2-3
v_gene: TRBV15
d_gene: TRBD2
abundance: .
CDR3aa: CATTLEREAADTQYF
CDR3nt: TGTGCCACCACGCTGGAACGGGAGGCCGCAGATACGCAGTATTTT

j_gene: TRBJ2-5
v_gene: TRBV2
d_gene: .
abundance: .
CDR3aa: CASSELAVKETQYF
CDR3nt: TGTGCCAGCAGTGAATTGGCCGTTAAAGAGACCCAGTACTTC

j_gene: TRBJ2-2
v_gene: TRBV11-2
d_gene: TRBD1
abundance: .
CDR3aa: CASRRTGGLNTGELFF
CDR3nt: TGTGCCAGCAGGCGGACAGGGGGGCTGAACACCGGGGAGCTGTTTTTT

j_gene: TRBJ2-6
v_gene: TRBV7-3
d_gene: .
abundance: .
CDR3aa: CASSPGTSISGANVLTF
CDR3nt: TGTGCCAGCAGCCCAGGGACATCCATCTCTGGGGCCAACGTCCTGACTTTC

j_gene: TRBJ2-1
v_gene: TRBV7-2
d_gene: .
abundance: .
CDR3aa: CASSQRGGSLLNEQFF
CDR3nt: TGTGCCAGCAGCCAGAGGGGGGGGAGTTTACTGAATGAGCAGTTCTTC

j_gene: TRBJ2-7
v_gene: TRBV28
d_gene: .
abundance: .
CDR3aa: CASSLPGGLYEQYF
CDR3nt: TGTGCCAGCAGTTTGCCCGGGGGACTGTACGAGCAGTACTTC

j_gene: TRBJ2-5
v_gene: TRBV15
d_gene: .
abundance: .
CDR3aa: CATSRVGTSKETQYF
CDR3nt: TGTGCCACCAGCAGAGTCGGGACATCGAAAGAGACCCAGTACTTC

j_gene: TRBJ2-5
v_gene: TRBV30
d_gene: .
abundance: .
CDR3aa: CAWSVRKQETQYF
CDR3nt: TGTGCCTGGAGTGTGCGGAAACAAGAGACCCAGTACTTC

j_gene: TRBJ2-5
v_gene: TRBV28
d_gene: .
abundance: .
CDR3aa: CASSLFRQEETQYF
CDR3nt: TGTGCCAGCAGTTTATTTCGACAGGAAGAGACCCAGTACTTC

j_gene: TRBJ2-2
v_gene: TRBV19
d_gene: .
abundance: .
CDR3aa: CASSIRTLTGELFF
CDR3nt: TGTGCCAGTAGTATCAGGACACTGACCGGGGAGCTGTTTTTT

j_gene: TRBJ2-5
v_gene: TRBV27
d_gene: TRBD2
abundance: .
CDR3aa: CASSRTSGRRSGEQYF
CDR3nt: TGTGCCAGCAGTAGGACTAGCGGGAGGAGATCGGGTGAGCAGTACTTC

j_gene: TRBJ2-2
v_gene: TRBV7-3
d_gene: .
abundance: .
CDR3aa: CASSFDIASGELFF
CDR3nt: TGTGCCAGCAGCTTCGACATCGCGTCCGGGGAGCTGTTTTTT

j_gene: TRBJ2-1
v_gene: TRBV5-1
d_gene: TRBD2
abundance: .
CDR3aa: CASSLGGRAGDEQFF
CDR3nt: TGCGCCAGCAGCTTGGGTGGGAGGGCCGGCGATGAGCAGTTCTTC

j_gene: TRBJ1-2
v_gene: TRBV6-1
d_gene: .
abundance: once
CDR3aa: CASSELAYTTGPYGYTF
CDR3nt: TGTGCCAGCAGTGAATTAGCATACACGACAGGTCCTTATGGCTACACCTTC

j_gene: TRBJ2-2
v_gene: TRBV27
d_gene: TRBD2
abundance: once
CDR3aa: CASSARTSGELFF
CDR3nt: TGTGCCAGCAGTGCCCGGACTAGCGGGGAGCTGTTTTTT

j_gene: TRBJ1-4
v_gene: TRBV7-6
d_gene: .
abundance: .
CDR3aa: CASSLSPGANEKLFF
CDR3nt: TGTGCCAGCAGCTTATCCCCGGGTGCTAATGAAAAACTGTTTTTT

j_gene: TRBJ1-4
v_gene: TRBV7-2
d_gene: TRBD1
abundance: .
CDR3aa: CASSLEGDSSNEKLFF
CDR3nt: TGTGCCAGCAGCTTAGAAGGGGACAGCAGTAATGAAAAACTGTTTTTT

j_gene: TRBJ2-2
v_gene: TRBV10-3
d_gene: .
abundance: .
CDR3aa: CAISGGGGELFF
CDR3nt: TGTGCCATCAGTGGTGGAGGTGGGGAGCTGTTTTTT

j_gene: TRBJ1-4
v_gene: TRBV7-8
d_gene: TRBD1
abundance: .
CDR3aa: CASSPGQDGEKLFF
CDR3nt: TGTGCCAGCAGCCCCGGACAGGATGGTGAAAAACTGTTTTTT

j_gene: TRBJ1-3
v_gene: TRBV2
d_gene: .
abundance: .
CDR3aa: CASSDMTPSSGNTIYF
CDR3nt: TGTGCCAGCAGTGATATGACACCAAGCTCTGGAAACACCATATATTTT

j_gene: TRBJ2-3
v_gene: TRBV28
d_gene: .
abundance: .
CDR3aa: CASSPVGTGSDTQYF
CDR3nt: TGTGCCAGCAGCCCCGTTGGAACAGGGTCAGATACGCAGTATTTT

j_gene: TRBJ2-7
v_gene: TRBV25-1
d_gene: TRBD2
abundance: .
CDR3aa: CASSELSGSNEQYF
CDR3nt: TGTGCCAGCAGTGAATTGAGCGGGAGCAACGAGCAGTACTTC

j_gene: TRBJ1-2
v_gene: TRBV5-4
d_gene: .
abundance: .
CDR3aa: CASRLTGPNYGYTF
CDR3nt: TGTGCCAGCAGACTTACAGGGCCTAACTATGGCTACACCTTC

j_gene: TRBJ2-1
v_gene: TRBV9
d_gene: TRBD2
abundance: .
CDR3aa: CASSPQGLAGSYNEQFF
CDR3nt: TGTGCCAGCAGCCCTCAGGGGCTAGCGGGATCCTACAATGAGCAGTTCTTC

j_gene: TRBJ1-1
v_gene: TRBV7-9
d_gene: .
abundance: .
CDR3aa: CASTPMSGTEAFF
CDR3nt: TGTGCCAGCACCCCGATGTCGGGCACTGAAGCTTTCTTT

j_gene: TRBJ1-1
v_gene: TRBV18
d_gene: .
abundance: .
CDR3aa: CASSPPGGVPNTEAFF
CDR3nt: TGTGCCAGCTCACCACCGGGGGGGGTACCGAACACTGAAGCTTTCTTT

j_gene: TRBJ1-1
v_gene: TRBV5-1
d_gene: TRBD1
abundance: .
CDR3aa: CASSSSYRGGTEAFF
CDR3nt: TGCGCCAGCAGCTCGTCCTACAGGGGCGGCACTGAAGCTTTCTTT

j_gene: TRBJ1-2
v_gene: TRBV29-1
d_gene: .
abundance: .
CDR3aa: CSVGPGGEFHFGGYTF
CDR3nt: TGCAGCGTGGGTCCTGGGGGGGAATTTCATTTTGGAGGCTACACCTTC

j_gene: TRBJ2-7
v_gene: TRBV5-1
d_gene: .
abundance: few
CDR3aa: CASSLISTGSEQYF
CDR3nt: TGCGCCAGCAGCCTAATCTCGACAGGATCAGAGCAGTACTTC

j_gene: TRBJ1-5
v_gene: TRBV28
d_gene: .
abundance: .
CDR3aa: CASSAGTSGNQPQHF
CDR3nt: TGTGCCAGCAGTGCCGGGACATCAGGCAATCAGCCCCAGCATTTT

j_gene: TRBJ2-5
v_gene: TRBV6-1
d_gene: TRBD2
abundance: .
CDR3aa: CASSAHGLAGGRQETQYF
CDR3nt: TGTGCCAGCAGTGCCCACGGACTAGCGGGAGGCCGCCAAGAGACCCAGTACTTC

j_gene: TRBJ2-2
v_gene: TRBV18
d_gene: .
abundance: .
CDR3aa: CASSPQGGNTGELFF
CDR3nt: TGTGCCAGCTCACCCCAAGGAGGGAACACCGGGGAGCTGTTTTTT

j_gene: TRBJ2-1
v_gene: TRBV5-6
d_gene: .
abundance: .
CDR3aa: CASSLPYNEQFF
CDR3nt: TGTGCCAGCAGCTTGCCGTACAATGAGCAGTTCTTC

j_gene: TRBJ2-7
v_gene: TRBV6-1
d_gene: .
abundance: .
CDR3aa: CASRLKGAYEQYF
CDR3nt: TGTGCCAGCAGGCTGAAGGGGGCCTACGAGCAGTACTTC

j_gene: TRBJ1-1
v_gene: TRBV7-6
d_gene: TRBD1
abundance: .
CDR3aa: CASSLQGAGTEAFF
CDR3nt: TGTGCCAGCAGCCTACAGGGGGCAGGGACTGAAGCTTTCTTT

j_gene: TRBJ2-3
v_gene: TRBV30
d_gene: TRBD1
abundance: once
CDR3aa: CAWGQGDSSTDTQYF
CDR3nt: TGTGCCTGGGGACAGGGCGACTCTAGCACAGATACGCAGTATTTT

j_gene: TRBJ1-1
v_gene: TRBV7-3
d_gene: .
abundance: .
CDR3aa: CASSLTGTEAFF
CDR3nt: TGTGCCAGCAGCTTAACGGGCACGGAAGCTTTCTTT